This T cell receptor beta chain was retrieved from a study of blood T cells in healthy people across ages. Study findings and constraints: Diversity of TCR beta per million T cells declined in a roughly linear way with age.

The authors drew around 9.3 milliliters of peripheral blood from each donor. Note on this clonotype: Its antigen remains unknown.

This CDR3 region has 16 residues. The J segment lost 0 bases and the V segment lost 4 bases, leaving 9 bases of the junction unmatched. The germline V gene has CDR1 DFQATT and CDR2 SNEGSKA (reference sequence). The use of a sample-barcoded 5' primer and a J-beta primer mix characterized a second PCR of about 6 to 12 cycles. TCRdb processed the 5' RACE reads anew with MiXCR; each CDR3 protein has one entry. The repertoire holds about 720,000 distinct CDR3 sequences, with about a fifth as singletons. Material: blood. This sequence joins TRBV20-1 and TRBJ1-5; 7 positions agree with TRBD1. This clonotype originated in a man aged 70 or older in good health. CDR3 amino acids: CSANTRTGTSNQPQHF. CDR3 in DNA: TGCAGTGCTAATACCCGGACAGGAACTAGCAATCAGCCCCAGCATTTT.